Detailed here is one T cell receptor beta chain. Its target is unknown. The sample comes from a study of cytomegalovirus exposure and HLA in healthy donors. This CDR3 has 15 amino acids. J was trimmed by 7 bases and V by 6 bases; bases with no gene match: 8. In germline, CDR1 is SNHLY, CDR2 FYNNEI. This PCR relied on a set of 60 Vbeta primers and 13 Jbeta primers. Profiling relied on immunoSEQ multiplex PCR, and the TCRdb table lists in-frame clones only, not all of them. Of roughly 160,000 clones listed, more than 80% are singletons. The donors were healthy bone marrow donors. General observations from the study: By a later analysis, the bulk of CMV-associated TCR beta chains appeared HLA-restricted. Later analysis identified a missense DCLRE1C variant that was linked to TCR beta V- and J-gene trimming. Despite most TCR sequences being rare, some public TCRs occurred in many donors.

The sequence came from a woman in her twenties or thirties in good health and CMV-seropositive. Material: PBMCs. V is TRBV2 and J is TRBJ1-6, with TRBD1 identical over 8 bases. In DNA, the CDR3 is TGTGCCAGCAGCGTAGACAGGGGCAGGAATTCACCCCTCCACTTT. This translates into CASSVDRGRNSPLHF.